These 18 T cell receptor beta chains were sequenced from one sample in a study of shared clonotypes between healthy human individuals. As defined, naive CD8 cells were CD45RO-negative and positively selected for CCR7, with terminally differentiated effector memory CD45RA+ cells excluded. Only in-frame clones appear in the TCRdb table, and some are missing; sequencing was by immunoSEQ multiplex PCR. This table holds roughly 1,800,000 clones, just under 95% found once. Sample: naive CD8+ T cells sorted from blood. The receptors derive from a man aged 18-30 years in good health.

J is TRBJ2-6 and V is TRBV13; D is perhaps TRBD2 (6 bases). Germline loops: CDR1 PRHDT, CDR2 FYEKMQ (reference sequence). The germline V and J ends were trimmed by 6 bases and 0 bases, with 18 bases remaining between them. The CDR3 consists of 18 residues. This chain's CDR3 is CASSPPGDRYSGANVLTF. In DNA form, the CDR3 reads TGTGCCAGCAGTCCCCCGGGGGACCGCTACTCTGGGGCCAACGTCCTGACTTTC.

The rearrangement uses TRBV7-3 and TRBJ2-3, with 8 positions matching TRBD1. V lost 5 bases and J lost 4; bases outside the gene matches: 2. The CDR3 is 13 residues long. The germline V gene has CDR1 SGHTA and CDR2 FQGTGA. Written as DNA, the CDR3 is TGTGCCAGCAGCATGACAGGGGCAGATACGCAGTATTTT. It specifies CASSMTGADTQYF.

V and J are TRBV5-6 and TRBJ2-2, with D maybe TRBD2 (5 bases). Germline CDR1 reads SGHDT; CDR2 reads YYEEEE. This CDR3 spans 15 amino acids. V was pared by 3 bases and J by 6 bases, with 15 bases between. The CDR3 nucleotides read TGTGCCAGCAGCTACCGGACTTCATCGCCCGGGGAGCTGTTTTTT. This gives the protein CASSYRTSSPGELFF.

The V gene is TRBV7-9, the J gene TRBJ1-4; 8 positions agree with TRBD1. The V and J ends lost 2 bases and 4 bases, in that order; junction bases with no gene match: 3. CDR3 length: 15 residues. Germline V gives CDR1 SEHNR, CDR2 FQNEAQ (reference sequence). The CDR3 coding sequence is TGTGCCAGCAGCTTATCAGACAGGGGTAATGAAAAACTGTTTTTT. This codes for CASSLSDRGNEKLFF.

The chain combines TRBV4-3 with TRBJ1-2; D is undetermined. CDR1 is LGHNA and CDR2 is YSLEER in the germline V gene. The ends were cut back, 1 base at V and 2 bases at J, with 8 bases in the middle. The CDR3 totals 14 residues. The CDR3 DNA sequence: TGCGCCAGCAGCCAAGGTATCAGCAACTATGGCTACACCTTC. Residues: CASSQGISNYGYTF.

The chain carries TRBV30 and TRBJ1-1; possibly TRBD1 for D (5 bases). V gave up 4 bases and J gave up 2 bases, with 11 bases separating them. Germline V CDR1 and CDR2: GTSNPN, SVGIG (reference sequence). The CDR3 has 13 amino acids. For the CDR3, the DNA is TGTGCCTGGATGGGGGACGAAAACACTGAAGCTTTCTTT. It yields the protein CAWMGDENTEAFF.

V and J are TRBV28 and TRBJ2-2, with D uncertain. The V gene lost 6 bases and the J gene lost 3 bases, with 11 bases spanning the gap. The germline V gene encodes CDR1 MDHEN and CDR2 SYDVKM. The CDR3 has 14 amino acids. CDR3 region: CASRLRRDTGELFF. CDR3 DNA sequence: TGTGCCAGCAGGCTAAGACGGGACACCGGGGAGCTGTTTTTT.

Note on this clone: The same CDR3 arises from other DNA sequences in this sample as well. The genes are TRBV6-5 and TRBJ2-7; 8 bases match TRBD2. V shed 2 bases and J 0 bases; nucleotides not matched to a gene: 3. This CDR3 comprises 15 residues. The germline V gene has CDR1 MNHEY and CDR2 SVGAGI. CDR3 nucleotides: TGTGCCAGCAGTTACGGCGGGGGGTACTCCTACGAGCAGTACTTC. This translates into CASSYGGGYSYEQYF.

The chain combines TRBV13 with TRBJ2-1; D gene ambiguous. The V gene's germline CDR1 is PRHDT and CDR2 FYEKMQ (reference sequence). The CDR3 extends over 15 amino acids. V gave up 1 base and J gave up 4 bases, with 11 bases separating them. CDR3 in DNA: TGTGCCAGCAGCTTAGCCGGGCCCTCTTACAATGAGCAGTTCTTC. It codes for CASSLAGPSYNEQFF.

This sequence joins TRBV10-3 and TRBJ2-7; TRBD2 aligns across 8 bases. The junction had 6 bases not matched to a gene; V was cut back by 0 bases and J by 2 bases. The CDR3 has 16 residues. CDR1 is ENHRY and CDR2 is SYGVKD in the germline V gene. CDR3 sequence: CAISESDGRVTYEQYF. The CDR3 DNA reads TGTGCCATCAGTGAGTCTGACGGGAGGGTGACCTACGAGCAGTACTTC.

The genes are TRBV6-1 and TRBJ2-3, with D possibly TRBD1 on 7 matching bases. The germline V gene encodes CDR1 MNHNS and CDR2 SASEGT. The CDR3 covers 15 residues. V gave up 6 bases and J gave up 4 bases, with 17 bases separating them. CDR3 protein: CASSEWRGPSDTQYF. DNA of the CDR3: TGTGCCAGCAGCGAATGGAGGGGGCCGTCAGATACGCAGTATTTT.

The chain joins TRBV2 to TRBJ1-5; 10 nucleotides line up with TRBD1. Per the germline V gene, CDR1 is SNHLY and CDR2 is FYNNEI. Unmatched junction bases numbered 9, after V lost 6 bases and J lost 7 bases. The CDR3 length is 15 residues. As DNA, the CDR3 is TGTGCCAGCAGCCAATTGGGGACAGGGGAACAGCCCCAGCATTTT. Residues: CASSQLGTGEQPQHF.

The CDR3 nucleotides read TGTGCCAGCAGTTTAATTTTAGGGGACAGGGGCACAGATACGCAGTATTTT. Translation: CASSLILGDRGTDTQYF. V gene TRBV27 combines with J gene TRBJ2-3, with 9 bases that match TRBD1. The germline CDR1 and CDR2 sequences are MNHEY and SMNVEV (reference sequence). V shed 2 bases and J 1 base; nucleotides not matched to a gene: 7. The CDR3 sequence is 17 residues long.

As regards this clone: Within the sample, other DNA sequences also encode this same CDR3. The chain uses TRBV6-5 and TRBJ2-7, with TRBD1 identical over 7 bases. CDR1 and CDR2 from the germline V gene are MNHEY and SVGAGI. The CDR3 consists of 16 residues. V was pared by 0 bases and J by 2 bases, with 7 bases of the junction left unmatched. In DNA form, the CDR3 reads TGTGCCAGCAGTTACTCAACCGGACAGGTCACCTACGAGCAGTACTTC. Protein product: CASSYSTGQVTYEQYF.

The chain couples TRBV19 to TRBJ1-1; 8 positions agree with TRBD1. CDR1 and CDR2 from the germline V gene are LNHDA and SQIVND (reference sequence). V dropped 4 bases and J dropped 4; count of bases not matched to a gene: 5. CDR3 size: 14 residues. This chain's CDR3 is CASSSSTGGTEAFF. CDR3 nucleotides: TGTGCCAGTAGTAGTTCTACAGGGGGCACTGAAGCTTTCTTT.

CDR3 residues: CASSTSNQPQHF. The CDR3 DNA reads TGTGCCAGCAGCACCAGCAATCAGCCCCAGCATTTT. The chain links TRBV2 to TRBJ1-5; D unresolved. Germline V gene data show CDR1 as SNHLY and CDR2 as FYNNEI. V lost 6 bases and J lost 1, with 4 bases in between. The CDR3 runs to 12 residues.

This rearrangement joins TRBV11-2 to TRBJ2-7; D remains unclear. Per the germline V gene, CDR1 is SGHAT and CDR2 is FQNNGV. This CDR3 spans 15 amino acids. V dropped 0 bases and J dropped 2 bases, with 11 bases sitting between them. Here the CDR3 DNA reads TGTGCCAGCAGCTTAGATTTGGGCGCCACCTACGAGCAGTACTTC. It translates to CASSLDLGATYEQYF.

The V call is TRBV6-1, the J call TRBJ1-2; a weak D match, TRBD1 (5 bases). Per germline, CDR1 MNHNS and CDR2 SASEGT. The ends were cut back, 11 bases at V and 5 bases at J, with 12 bases in the middle. CDR3 size: 11 residues. CDR3 residues: CAGGWGYGYTF. DNA for the CDR3: TGTGCCGGCGGCTGGGGGTATGGCTACACCTTC.